Below, one T cell receptor beta chain is given with its context. During active infection, Seattle patients enrolled and were then monitored through disease. The entry originates in a study of blood T cell repertoires in COVID-19. In the study overall: The United States, Italy and Spain provided the acute and convalescent COVID-19 samples. Sources were T cells, B-cell-depleted T cells, or PBMCs; the material itself was cDNA or gDNA.

In the authors' methods: Researchers report that nucleated cell counts were estimated from reference gene primer amplification. Only in-frame clones appear in the TCRdb table, and some are missing; sequencing was by immunoSEQ multiplex PCR. The V and J calls and clone size were taken over from that table, and D and trimming were inferred from the DNA. This table has fewer than 350,000 clones, roughly nine tenths appearing once. V lost 5 bases and J lost 0, with 13 bases in between. This CDR3 comprises 15 residues. CDR1 and CDR2 (germline): SGHAT, FQNNGV. This TCR derives from a woman in her 30s with COVID-19, enrolled during active disease. V gene TRBV11-2 combines with J gene TRBJ1-2, with D uncertain. The sample consisted of peripheral blood. The CDR3 here is CASSPWREPNYGYTF. CDR3 in DNA: TGTGCCAGCAGCCCATGGAGGGAACCTAACTATGGCTACACCTTC.